The 26 T cell receptor beta chains given below trace back to one sample, sequenced in a study of T cells in Graves' hyperthyroidism and ophthalmopathy. The investigators amplified TCR beta CDR3 regions from RNA transcripts. When the TCR CDR3 underwent first-round RT-PCR, the HTBI primer set was used. Using its own MiXCR run on the multiplex PCR reads, TCRdb lists one record per CDR3 protein. This sample has about 400,000 distinct CDR3 sequences; roughly 15% occur once, and the top ten carry roughly 19%. The sample taken for sequencing was blood. The receptors here all came from an older woman with Graves' ophthalmopathy.

This clonotype was picked up many times. V and J are TRBV5-1 and TRBJ2-1; 10 positions match TRBD1. The CDR3 runs to 16 residues. With V trimmed by 0 bases and J by 6 bases, 6 bases remained unmatched. Looked up from germline, CDR1 is SGHRS and CDR2 is YFSETQ. Written as DNA, the CDR3 is TGCGCCAGCAGCTTGGCCAGCAGGACAGGGGGCAATGAGCAGTTCTTC. It yields the protein CASSLASRTGGNEQFF.

The rearrangement joins TRBV28 to TRBJ2-5, with a possible D match to TRBD1 (5 bases). The V end was cut by 4 bases, the J end by 12 bases, with 27 bases between. The germline gives CDR1 MDHEN, CDR2 SYDVKM. The CDR3 loop spans 16 amino acids. DNA for the CDR3: TGTGCCAGCAGTTCCGCGGCAGGGCAGATTTTGAAGGCCAAGTACTTC. Amino acids: CASSSAAGQILKAKYF.

Comments on this clonotype: A read error may explain this, as a much larger clone is one base away. The chain has TRBV5-1 and TRBJ2-1; 10 bases line up with TRBD2. This CDR3 is 17 amino acids long. Germline-derived CDR1 and CDR2 are SGHRS and YFSETQ. The junction had 11 bases not matched to a gene; V was cut back by 0 bases and J by 8 bases. The CDR3 sequence: CASSLARTSGQGYEQFF. As DNA, the CDR3 is TGCGCCAGCAGCTTGGCCCGGACTAGCGGCCAAGGGTATGAGCAGTTCTTC.

In this sample, this clonotype turned up a few times. Germline is not matched at one junction end, which may reflect a read error. V and J are TRBV12-3 or TRBV12-4 and TRBJ2-2, with 10 bases matching TRBD2. There are 15 residues in the CDR3. CDR3: CATSLAGVGTGELFF. For the CDR3, the DNA is TGTGCCACCAGTCTAGCGGGAGTTGGCACCGGGGAGCTGTTTTTT.

This clonotype was counted a few times. The J gene is TRBJ2-3, the V gene TRBV19; 7 positions agree with TRBD2. The V segment lost 8 bases and the J segment 6 bases; nucleotides outside the gene matches: 8. Germline-derived CDR1 and CDR2 are LNHDA and SQIVND (reference sequence). The CDR3 runs 13 residues. The CDR3 coding sequence is TGTGCCAGTCAGCGGGAAGGACGGGATACGCAGTATTTT. Translation gives CASQREGRDTQYF.

V gene TRBV6-1 combines with J gene TRBJ2-1, with D possibly being TRBD2 (5 bases). The CDR3 consists of 15 residues. Germline values: CDR1 MNHNS, CDR2 SASEGT. Trimming left V 5 bases short and J 5 bases short, with 16 bases between. The CDR3 sequence is CASSRGSLVDNEQFF. The DNA for the CDR3 is TGTGCCAGCAGTCGAGGGAGCCTGGTAGACAATGAGCAGTTCTTC.

This clonotype appeared many times. The V and J genes are TRBV20-1 and TRBJ1-5; tentative D call: TRBD1 (5 bases). Between the trimmed V and J ends, which lost 0 bases and 7 bases, there was a span of 13 bases. CDR3 length equals 14 residues. Germline V gene sequence: CDR1 DFQATT, CDR2 SNEGSKA (reference sequence). The CDR3 nucleotides read TGCAGTGCTAGAGATGCCCAGGGCAGGCAGCCCCAGCATTTT. Its translation: CSARDAQGRQPQHF.

This clonotype has at least ten counts. The rearrangement uses TRBV6-1 and TRBJ2-7; 9 bases align to TRBD2. Germline-derived CDR1 and CDR2 are MNHNS and SASEGT. The CDR3 has 13 amino acids. In DNA, the CDR3 is TGTGTCGCGGGGGGGGGACCCCCCTACGAGCAGTACTTC. This gives the protein CVAGGGPPYEQYF.

The genes are TRBV4-1 and TRBJ2-6; D unclear. The CDR3 covers 16 residues. The V end was cut by 2 bases, the J end by 0 bases, with 8 bases between. CDR1 and CDR2 (germline): MGHRA, YSYEKL. The CDR3 DNA reads as TGCGCCAGCAGCCAATGGGTCTCCTCTGGGGCCAACGTCCTGACTTTC. Encoded protein: CASSQWVSSGANVLTF.

This chain joins TRBV3-2 and TRBJ2-5; the table's D call TRBD1 went unverified against the DNA. TRBV3-2 is recorded as a pseudogene. The CDR3 covers 14 residues. In nucleotides, the CDR3 is TGTGCCTGCAGCCCCTATGGGGGCGGGGAGACCCAGTACTTC. Translating it yields CACSPYGGGETQYF.

This clonotype was recorded many times. The gene calls are TRBV5-1 and TRBJ2-2; D is unclear. CDR1 and CDR2 (germline): SGHRS, YFSETQ. This CDR3 has 13 amino acids. The V gene lost 1 base and the J gene lost 5 bases, with 6 bases spanning the gap. The CDR3 is CASSLIVTGELFF. The CDR3 DNA reads TGCGCCAGCAGCTTGATTGTGACCGGGGAGCTGTTTTTT.

The rearrangement links TRBV10-3 to TRBJ2-7; 11 nucleotides align to TRBD2. This CDR3 has 14 amino acids. Germline CDR1 and CDR2: ENHRY and SYGVKD. J was trimmed by 2 bases and V by 7 bases; bases with no gene match: 4. For the CDR3, the DNA is TGTGCCATCAAAGAGACTAGCGGGACCTACGAGCAGTACTTC. This codes for CAIKETSGTYEQYF.

This clonotype was picked up many times. J is TRBJ1-5 and V is TRBV5-1; no definite D call. This CDR3 is built from 15 residues. Germline assignment: CDR1 SGHRS and CDR2 YFSETQ. V was shortened by 0 bases and J by 7 bases, with 14 bases between the two germline ends. The CDR3, as DNA: TGCGCCAGCAGCTTGGCCGGGGAAGGGAAACAGCCCCAGCATTTT. It encodes CASSLAGEGKQPQHF.

Concerning this clonotype: This may arise from a read error, as a much more abundant clone is one base away. The V gene is TRBV3-1, the J gene TRBJ2-3, with 7 nucleotides matching TRBD2. CDR1 and CDR2 from the germline V gene are LGHDT and YNNKEL (reference sequence). V shed 3 bases and J 2 bases; nucleotides not matched to a gene: 17. The CDR3 runs to 19 residues. The CDR3 reads CASSHRRYRASGFTDTQYF. For the CDR3, the DNA is TGTGCCAGCAGCCACCGACGATACCGGGCTAGCGGCTTCACAGATACGCAGTATTTT.

As concerns this clonotype: The junction differs from germline at one of its ends, possibly a read error. CDR3 coding DNA: TGTGCCAGCAAGGAGGATAGGGTCTCCTACGGGCAGTACTTC. Translating gives CASKEDRVSYGQYF. V gene TRBV6-1 combines with J gene TRBJ2-7, with D perhaps matching TRBD2 (5 bases). Germline loops: CDR1 MNHNS, CDR2 SASEGT. There are 14 residues in the CDR3.

The table lists this clonotype with many counts. The chain recombines TRBV18 with TRBJ2-1, with TRBD2 matching over 10 bases. Germline CDR1 reads KGHSH; CDR2 reads LQKENI. V trimming: 0 bases; J trimming: 7 bases; junction bases outside the gene matches: 6. CDR3 length: 16 residues. CDR3 loop: CASSPPSSGRNNEQFF. As DNA, the CDR3 is TGTGCCAGCTCACCACCGTCTAGCGGGAGAAATAATGAGCAGTTCTTC.

In its sample, this clonotype was seen a few times. The chain is built from TRBV19 and TRBJ1-1; D is undetermined. The V gene lost 8 bases and the J gene lost 5 bases, with 15 bases spanning the gap. The CDR3 loop spans 13 amino acids. Germline V gives CDR1 LNHDA, CDR2 SQIVND (reference sequence). In nucleotides, the CDR3 is TGTGCCAGTGGTGCCCTCGGAGGGACTGAAGCTTTCTTT. Its translation: CASGALGGTEAFF. The complete variable domain, with remaining parts taken from reference TRBV19 and TRBJ1-1, reads DGGITQSPKYLFRKEGQNVTLSCEQNLNHDAMYWYRQDPGQGLRLIYYSQIVNDFQKGDIAEGYSVSREKKESFPLTVTSAQKNPTAFYLCASGALGGTEAFFGQGTRLTVV.

This clonotype was seen many times. The chain employs TRBV12-3 or TRBV12-4 and TRBJ1-5; D is uncertain. The V and J ends lost 3 bases and 4 bases respectively, with 7 bases between them. The CDR3 consists of 13 residues. Here the CDR3 DNA reads TGTGCCAGCAGTTTCGGCCAGAATCAGCCCCAGCATTTT. Its protein is CASSFGQNQPQHF.

A note on this clonotype: A clone one base away is much larger, so this may be a read error. This chain joins TRBV28 and TRBJ1-2; D gene unclear. The germline V gene has CDR1 MDHEN and CDR2 SYDVKM. CDR3 size: 15 residues. The CDR3 region is CANSSPQALNYGYTF. The CDR3 DNA follows: TGTGCCAACAGTTCCCCTCAGGCTTTAAACTATGGCTACACCTTC.

This clonotype has a count of ten or more. V and J are TRBV11-2 and TRBJ2-3; no firm D call. Germline V gene sequence: CDR1 SGHAT, CDR2 FQNNGV. The CDR3 contains 13 residues. Trimming removed 4 bases from V and 4 bases from J, with 9 bases in between. The CDR3 here is CASSSLAPDTQYF. In DNA form, the CDR3 reads TGTGCCAGCAGCTCGCTTGCGCCAGATACGCAGTATTTT.

The gene calls are TRBV28 and TRBJ1-1, with TRBD1 matching over 10 bases. J was trimmed by 5 bases and V by 1 base; bases with no gene match: 4. CDR3 size: 15 residues. The germline gives CDR1 MDHEN, CDR2 SYDVKM. DNA of the CDR3: TGTGCCAGCAGTTTATTGGGACAGGGGAGGACTGAAGCTTTCTTT. Amino acid sequence: CASSLLGQGRTEAFF.

This clonotype came up a few times. The rearrangement uses TRBV11-2 and TRBJ2-2; D not resolved. Between the trimmed V and J ends, which lost 7 bases and 1 base, there was a span of 10 bases. The CDR3 loop spans 14 amino acids. CDR1 and CDR2 (germline): SGHAT, FQNNGV. The CDR3 nucleotides read TGTGCCAGCACCTTGTTTAGGAACACCGGGGAGCTGTTTTTT. This sequence encodes CASTLFRNTGELFF.

This clonotype was recorded a few times. The gene calls are TRBV7-3 and TRBJ2-1, with D possibly being TRBD2 (6 bases). With 1 base removed from V and 6 bases from J, the gap between germline ends came to 22 bases. The length of the CDR3 is 18 residues. Germline V gives CDR1 SGHTA, CDR2 FQGTGA. The CDR3 reads CASSLIGSGLGGINEQFF. In DNA form, the CDR3 reads TGTGCCAGCAGCTTAATAGGATCGGGGTTGGGGGGAATCAATGAGCAGTTCTTC.

This chain uses TRBV9 with TRBJ2-7; 7 bases are shared with TRBD2. CDR3 size: 16 residues. The germline gives CDR1 SGDLS, CDR2 YYNGEE. V was pared by 0 bases and J by 1 base, with 7 bases of the junction left unmatched. CDR3 nucleotides: TGTGCCAGCAGCGTAGTTGGTAGCGGGCTATCCTACGAGCAGTACTTC. Encoded protein: CASSVVGSGLSYEQYF.

The V and J genes are TRBV28 and TRBJ1-6; TRBD1 is a possible D gene (6 bases). Looked up from germline, CDR1 is MDHEN and CDR2 is SYDVKM. Deletions cut 6 bases from V and 0 bases from J, with 15 bases between. This CDR3 spans 17 amino acids. The CDR3 sequence: CASSGEGGSSYNSPLHF. DNA of the CDR3: TGTGCCAGCAGCGGCGAGGGGGGAAGCTCCTATAATTCACCCCTCCACTTT.

This clonotype has ten or more counts. This rearrangement joins TRBV11-2 to TRBJ2-5, with 8 bases identical to TRBD2. V shed 5 bases and J 4 bases; nucleotides not matched to a gene: 6. CDR3 size: 14 residues. CDR1 is SGHAT, CDR2 FQNNGV, per germline. The CDR3 region is CASSRSGSRETQYF. DNA of the CDR3: TGTGCCAGCAGCAGAAGCGGGAGTCGAGAGACCCAGTACTTC. The variable domain in full, with the rest retrieved from reference TRBV11-2 and TRBJ2-5, is EAGVAQSPRYKIIEKRQSVAFWCNPISGHATLYWYQQILGQGPKLLIQFQNNGVVDDSQLPKDRFSAERLKGVDSTLKIQPAKLEDSAVYLCASSRSGSRETQYFGPGTRLLVL.